One TCR beta chain is described in this entry. This sample is part of a study of cytomegalovirus exposure and HLA in healthy donors. Produced via immunoSEQ multiplex PCR; TCRdb's table is partial and in-frame only. The sample includes some 250,000 clones, 85% to 90% of them seen just once. The length of the CDR3 is 17 residues. In germline, CDR1 is SGDLS, CDR2 YYNGEE. V dropped 4 bases and J dropped 5; count of bases not matched to a gene: 13. The receptor was isolated from a woman under 30 in good health and CMV-seronegative. The chain couples TRBV9 to TRBJ2-2; 8 bases match TRBD2. The sequenced material came from PBMCs. The CDR3 loop is CASSTLSGVLGTGELFF. The CDR3 DNA reads TGTGCCAGCAGCACACTTAGCGGGGTTTTAGGAACCGGGGAGCTGTTTTTT.